This T cell receptor beta chain comes out of a study of blood T cell repertoires in COVID-19. Some clones are missing from TCRdb's copy, which holds only in-frame ones; the method was immunoSEQ multiplex PCR. The table lists more than 110,000 clones, 75% to 90% of them singletons. From germline, CDR1 is SEHNR and CDR2 FQNEAQ (reference sequence). CDR3 size: 14 residues. Trimming left V 3 bases short and J 8 bases short, with 11 bases between. V usage is TRBV7-9 and J usage is TRBJ1-6; TRBD1 is a possible D gene (6 bases). The sequenced material came from PBMCs or T cells enriched from blood (not recorded which). The source is a man aged 50-60 years who had recovered from COVID-19. CDR3 nucleotide sequence: TGTGCCAGCAGCTTTAACAGGGAGTATTCACCCCTCCACTTT. Translated, it gives CASSFNREYSPLHF.